The sequence of this T cell receptor (beta chain) was determined in a study of T cells in Graves' hyperthyroidism and ophthalmopathy. Germline CDR1 is KGHDR and CDR2 is SFDVKD. This CDR3 is built from 15 residues. The J segment lost 0 bases and the V segment lost 5 bases, leaving 4 bases of the junction unmatched. Study-level points and caveats: Blood shared most expanded thyroid clonotypes above 0.001.

With respect to this clonotype: What it recognizes is unknown.

It was RNA transcripts that yielded the amplified TCR beta CDR3 regions. The HTBI set primed first-round TCR CDR3 RT-PCR. TCRdb fed the multiplex PCR reads into MiXCR, producing one record per CDR3 protein. Of approximately 410,000 distinct CDR3 sequences in the sample, under 15% were seen once. Exclusion followed for patients with uncontrolled infection, other autoimmune disease, pregnancy or lactation. From 10 ml of fresh peripheral blood, PBMCs were isolated. The TCR sequence derives from a man younger than 35 with Graves' ophthalmopathy. Sequencing used blood. The rearrangement uses TRBV24-1 and TRBJ2-5; 8 nucleotides match TRBD1. CDR3 sequence reads: CATSGTGGNQETQYF. CDR3 bases: TGTGCCACCAGTGGAACAGGGGGGAACCAAGAGACCCAGTACTTC.